This T cell receptor beta chain was sequenced during a study of regulatory T cells in long-lasting Graves disease. Study-level results: It was in persistent disease that TRBV28, TRBJ1-2 and TRBJ2-5 were favored.

Described time point: newly diagnosed GD, antithyroid drugs for less than 3 months. The authors made the TCR library using RNA they extracted from PBMCs. Graves' disease diagnosis followed American Thyroid Association guidelines. Trimming took 4 bases from V and 8 from J, leaving 14 bases between them. CDR1 is LGHDT, CDR2 YNNKEL, per germline (reference sequence). This CDR3 is built from 13 residues. A word on this clonotype: Its target is not known.

TCR beta libraries were built with iRepertoire HTBI primers and Arm-PCR of CDR3 regions. TCRdb called the multiplex PCR reads again in MiXCR, with one record for every CDR3 protein. In the table there are 400,000 to 650,000 distinct CDR3 sequences, more than 15% of which are singletons. Separately, the same data were catalogued under a study of T cells in Graves' hyperthyroidism and ophthalmopathy.

The sequence derives from a woman between 40 and 65 years old with Graves disease. This specimen consisted of peripheral blood mononuclear cells (PBMCs), obtained at new diagnosis, from a patient treated with antithyroid drugs. The V and J genes are TRBV3-1 and TRBJ1-2; the D is unclear. CDR3 sequence: CASSPNILWGYTF. The DNA of the CDR3 is TGTGCCAGCAGCCCAAACATTCTATGGGGCTACACCTTC.